These T cell receptor beta chains were read from a single sample in a study of cytomegalovirus exposure and HLA in healthy donors. Generated by immunoSEQ multiplex PCR, the TCRdb table keeps only in-frame clones and is missing some. The repertoire holds 200,000 to 250,000 clones, with approximately 70% as singletons. The sample consisted of PBMCs. These receptors were taken from a man in his forties in good health and CMV-seropositive. Each CDR3 is given with its conserved first and last residue. Fields, in order: D gene, V gene, clone size, J gene, CDR3 protein, CDR3 DNA. D genes are given only for firm matches. Only part of the rows carry a size: once, few, many, or a class if the clone is expanded.

>TRBD1|TRBV2|few|TRBJ2-7
CASSPGQGPSEQYF
TGTGCCAGCAGTCCGGGACAGGGCCCGAGCGAGCAGTACTTC
>-|TRBV6-1|-|TRBJ1-2
CASSELTWGEEDYGYTF
TGTGCCAGCAGTGAATTGACTTGGGGGGAAGAAGACTATGGCTACACCTTC
>TRBD1|TRBV18|-|TRBJ1-1
CASSRLGDRDTEAFF
TGTGCCAGCTCACGGCTGGGGGACAGGGACACTGAAGCTTTCTTT
>TRBD2|TRBV4-3|-|TRBJ2-1
CASSQVSSGSAEQFF
TGCGCCAGCAGCCAAGTGTCTAGCGGGTCGGCTGAGCAGTTCTTC
>-|TRBV7-9|-|TRBJ2-7
CSSHTQGTPQEQYF
TGTTCCAGCCACACTCAGGGTACCCCCCAGGAGCAGTACTTC
>TRBD2|TRBV9|-|TRBJ2-1
CASGSGGTMDEQFF
TGTGCCAGCGGGAGCGGGGGGACGATGGATGAGCAGTTCTTC
>-|TRBV5-1|-|TRBJ1-1
CASSLDTGVNTEAFF
TGCGCCAGCAGCTTGGATACGGGGGTGAACACTGAAGCTTTCTTT
>TRBD1|TRBV2|-|TRBJ1-3
CASSSDRGGGTIYF
TGTGCCAGCAGTTCTGACAGGGGCGGAGGCACCATATATTTT
>-|TRBV28|few|TRBJ1-1
CASSFPGVQAFF
TGTGCCAGCAGTTTTCCGGGGGTCCAAGCTTTCTTT
>-|TRBV4-3|-|TRBJ2-3
CASSPAPGVQRGDTQYF
TGCGCCAGCAGCCCTGCCCCGGGCGTCCAAAGGGGGGATACGCAGTATTTT
>TRBD1|TRBV4-1|-|TRBJ2-5
CASSQPTGAQTQYF
TGCGCCAGCAGCCAACCGACAGGGGCCCAGACCCAGTACTTC
>-|TRBV7-9|few|TRBJ2-2
CASSQGNTGELFF
TGTGCCAGCAGCCAGGGGAACACCGGGGAGCTGTTTTTT
>TRBD2|TRBV5-4|-|TRBJ2-3
CASSPYGGASTDTQYF
TGTGCCAGCAGCCCCTACGGGGGGGCAAGCACAGATACGCAGTATTTT
>TRBD1|TRBV7-2|-|TRBJ2-1
CASSLGRDRGQYEQFF
TGTGCCAGCAGCTTAGGCCGGGACAGGGGCCAGTATGAGCAGTTCTTC
>TRBD2|TRBV5-1|-|TRBJ2-5
CASSFGLLAGGREQYF
TGCGCCAGCAGCTTTGGGTTACTAGCGGGGGGACGGGAGCAGTACTTC
>-|TRBV6-1|-|TRBJ1-2
CASSVTDYGYTF
TGTGCCAGCAGTGTGACAGACTATGGCTACACCTTC
>TRBD1|TRBV5-6|-|TRBJ1-1
CASSLGTGNTEAFF
TGTGCCAGCAGCTTGGGGACAGGGAACACTGAAGCTTTCTTT
>-|TRBV2|-|TRBJ2-7
CASTDRSNEQYF
TGTGCCAGCACGGACAGATCCAACGAGCAGTACTTC
>TRBD1|TRBV7-9|-|TRBJ2-7
CASSWVTGGGEQYF
TGTGCCAGCAGCTGGGTGACAGGGGGCGGCGAGCAGTACTTC
>-|TRBV18|-|TRBJ1-2
CASSPPRKIGVYGYTF
TGTGCCAGCTCACCACCGAGGAAAATTGGTGTCTATGGCTACACCTTC
>TRBD2|TRBV2|-|TRBJ2-1
CASSESRLAGDEQFF
TGTGCCAGCAGTGAAAGCCGCCTAGCGGGGGATGAGCAGTTCTTC
>-|TRBV2|few|TRBJ1-2
CASSEARGGNFYGYTF
TGTGCCAGCAGTGAAGCGAGGGGGGGAAACTTCTATGGCTACACCTTC
>-|TRBV28|-|TRBJ2-2
CASSAGRWELFF
TGTGCCAGCAGTGCGGGACGTTGGGAGCTGTTTTTT
>TRBD2|TRBV7-6|few|TRBJ2-5
CASSLLPAGSQETQYF
TGTGCCAGCAGCTTATTGCCAGCGGGGAGCCAAGAGACCCAGTACTTC
>-|TRBV18|-|TRBJ1-1
CASSPQDGGNTEAFF
TGTGCCAGCTCACCCCAGGATGGAGGAAACACTGAAGCTTTCTTT
>-|TRBV11-2|-|TRBJ1-1
CASSSSAGMNAEAFF
TGTGCCAGCAGCTCCTCGGCGGGAATGAACGCTGAAGCTTTCTTT
>-|TRBV7-3|once|TRBJ1-2
CASSLSGRGTSGYTF
TGTGCCAGCAGCTTATCGGGGAGGGGGACATCAGGCTACACCTTC
>-|TRBV6-1|-|TRBJ1-2
CASSDPARGLYGYTF
TGTGCCAGCAGTGACCCAGCTCGAGGATTGTATGGCTACACCTTC
>TRBD2|TRBV11-2|-|TRBJ2-1
CASSPRTSGVGEQFF
TGTGCCAGCAGCCCACGGACTAGCGGGGTGGGTGAGCAGTTCTTC
>-|TRBV6-5|-|TRBJ2-7
CASSFDRTTYEQYF
TGTGCCAGCAGTTTCGACAGAACCACCTACGAGCAGTACTTC
>-|TRBV9|-|TRBJ2-1
CASSVAKRSSYNEQFF
TGTGCCAGCAGCGTAGCTAAGCGGAGCTCCTACAATGAGCAGTTCTTC
>TRBD1|TRBV7-8|-|TRBJ1-1
CASSLGQDQKNTEAFF
TGTGCCAGCAGCCTTGGACAGGACCAAAAGAACACTGAAGCTTTCTTT
>TRBD1|TRBV7-2|-|TRBJ2-5
CASSTDPGQGTETQYF
TGTGCCAGCAGCACCGACCCGGGACAGGGGACGGAGACCCAGTACTTC
>TRBD1|TRBV11-2|-|TRBJ2-5
CASSSHRGSETQYF
TGTGCCAGCAGCTCACACAGGGGTTCGGAGACCCAGTACTTC
>-|TRBV7-2|-|TRBJ2-1
CASSLEGNYNEQFF
TGTGCCAGCAGCTTAGAGGGGAACTACAATGAGCAGTTCTTC
>TRBD2|TRBV6-1|-|TRBJ2-3
CASSETGGGRDTQYF
TGTGCCAGCAGTGAAACGGGGGGGGGAAGAGATACGCAGTATTTT
>TRBD2|TRBV7-9|few|TRBJ2-3
CSSSRGTRRPGGTDTQYF
TGTTCCAGCAGCCGGGGGACTAGGAGGCCAGGGGGCACAGATACGCAGTATTTT
>-|TRBV9|-|TRBJ2-2
CASSVAGRDTGELFF
TGTGCCAGCAGCGTAGCCGGGCGGGACACCGGGGAGCTGTTTTTT
>-|TRBV6-6|-|TRBJ1-5
CASGQTDYSNQPQHF
TGTGCCAGCGGACAGACGGATTATAGCAATCAGCCCCAGCATTTT
>-|TRBV2|-|TRBJ2-2
CASGQINTGELFF
TGTGCCAGCGGACAGATAAACACCGGGGAGCTGTTTTTT
>-|TRBV5-8|-|TRBJ2-5
CASSPRGGTGQETQYF
TGTGCCAGCAGCCCCCGTGGAGGTACGGGCCAAGAGACCCAGTACTTC
>-|TRBV5-4|-|TRBJ2-7
CASSPQRANVHEQYF
TGTGCCAGCAGCCCCCAGAGGGCCAACGTCCACGAGCAGTACTTC
>TRBD2|TRBV29-1|-|TRBJ2-1
CSVEGQAGADNEQFF
TGCAGCGTTGAAGGACAAGCGGGGGCCGACAATGAGCAGTTCTTC
>-|TRBV2|-|TRBJ1-2
CASSEIGEEYYGYTF
TGTGCCAGCAGTGAGATTGGCGAGGAGTACTATGGCTACACCTTC
>-|TRBV29-1|-|TRBJ1-5
CSENREGQPQHF
TGCAGCGAAAACAGGGAAGGGCAGCCCCAGCATTTT
>TRBD1|TRBV7-3|-|TRBJ1-1
CSSSLEGQGTAMNTEAFF
TGTTCCAGCAGCTTAGAGGGACAGGGTACGGCTATGAACACTGAAGCTTTCTTT
>-|TRBV5-1|-|TRBJ2-3
CASSLGVARLDTQYF
TGCGCCAGCAGCTTGGGAGTAGCTAGATTGGATACGCAGTATTTT